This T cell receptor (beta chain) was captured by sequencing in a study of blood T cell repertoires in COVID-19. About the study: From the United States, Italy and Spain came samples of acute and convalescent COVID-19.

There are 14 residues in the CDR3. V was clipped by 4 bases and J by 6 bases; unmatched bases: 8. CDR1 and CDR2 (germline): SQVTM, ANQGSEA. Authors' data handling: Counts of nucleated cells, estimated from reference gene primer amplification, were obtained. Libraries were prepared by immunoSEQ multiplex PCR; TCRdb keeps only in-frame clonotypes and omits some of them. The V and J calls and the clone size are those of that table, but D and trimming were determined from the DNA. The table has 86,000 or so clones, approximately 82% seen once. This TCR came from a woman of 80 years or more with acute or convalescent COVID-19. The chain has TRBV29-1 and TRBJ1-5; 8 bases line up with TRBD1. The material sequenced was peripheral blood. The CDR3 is CSVAMTGEGQPQHF. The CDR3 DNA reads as TGCAGCGTTGCCATGACAGGGGAGGGTCAGCCCCAGCATTTT.